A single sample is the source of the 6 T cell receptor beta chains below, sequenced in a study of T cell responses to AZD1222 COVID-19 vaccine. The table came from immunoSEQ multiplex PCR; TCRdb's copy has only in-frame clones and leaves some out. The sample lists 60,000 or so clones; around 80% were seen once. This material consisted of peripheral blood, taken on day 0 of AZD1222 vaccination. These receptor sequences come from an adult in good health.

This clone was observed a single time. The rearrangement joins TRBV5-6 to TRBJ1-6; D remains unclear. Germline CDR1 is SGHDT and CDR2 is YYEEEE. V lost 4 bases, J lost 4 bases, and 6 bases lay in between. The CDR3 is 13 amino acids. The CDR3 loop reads CASSIGYNSPLHF. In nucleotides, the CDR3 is TGTGCCAGCAGCATAGGTTATAATTCACCCCTCCACTTT.

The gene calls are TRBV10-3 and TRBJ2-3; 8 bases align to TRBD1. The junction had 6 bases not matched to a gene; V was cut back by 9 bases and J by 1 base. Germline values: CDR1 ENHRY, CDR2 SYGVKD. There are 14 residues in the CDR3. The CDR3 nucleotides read TGTGCCATTTTAGGACAGGGAGGCACAGATACGCAGTATTTT. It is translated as CAILGQGGTDTQYF.

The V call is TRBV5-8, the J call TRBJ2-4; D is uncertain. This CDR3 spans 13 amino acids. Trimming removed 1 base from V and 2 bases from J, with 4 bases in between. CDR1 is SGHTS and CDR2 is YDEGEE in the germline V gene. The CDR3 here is CASSLIPKNIQYF. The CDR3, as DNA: TGTGCCAGCAGCTTGATTCCCAAAAACATTCAGTACTTC.

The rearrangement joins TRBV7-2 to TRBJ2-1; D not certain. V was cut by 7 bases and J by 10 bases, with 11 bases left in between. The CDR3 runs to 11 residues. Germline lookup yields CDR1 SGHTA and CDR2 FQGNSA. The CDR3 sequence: CASTFTGEQFF. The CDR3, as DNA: TGTGCCAGCACCTTCACTGGGGAGCAGTTCTTC.

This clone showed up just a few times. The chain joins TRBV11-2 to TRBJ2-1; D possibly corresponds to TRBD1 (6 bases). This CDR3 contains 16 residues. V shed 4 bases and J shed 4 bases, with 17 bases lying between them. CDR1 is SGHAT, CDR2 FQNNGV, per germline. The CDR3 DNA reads TGTGCCAGCAGCTCCCTCAGGGGAGAAGGGTACAATGAGCAGTTCTTC. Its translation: CASSSLRGEGYNEQFF.

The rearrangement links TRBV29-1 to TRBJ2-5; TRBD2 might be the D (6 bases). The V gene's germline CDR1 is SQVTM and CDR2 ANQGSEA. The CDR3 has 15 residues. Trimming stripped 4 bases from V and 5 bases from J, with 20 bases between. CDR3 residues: CSVALASLRGETQYF. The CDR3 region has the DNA TGCAGCGTTGCGTTAGCGAGCCTCCGGGGGGAGACCCAGTACTTC.